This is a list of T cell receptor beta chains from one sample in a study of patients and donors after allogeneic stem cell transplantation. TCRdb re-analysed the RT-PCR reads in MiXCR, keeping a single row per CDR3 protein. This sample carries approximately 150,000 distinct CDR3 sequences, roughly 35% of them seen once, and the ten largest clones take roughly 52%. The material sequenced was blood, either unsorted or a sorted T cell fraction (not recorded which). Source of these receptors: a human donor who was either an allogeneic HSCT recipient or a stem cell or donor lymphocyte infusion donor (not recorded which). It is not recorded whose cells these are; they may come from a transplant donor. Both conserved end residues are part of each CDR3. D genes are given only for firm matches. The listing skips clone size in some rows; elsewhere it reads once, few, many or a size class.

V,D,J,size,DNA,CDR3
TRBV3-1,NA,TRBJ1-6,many,TGTGCCAGCAGCCAAGTCACGGGGAGCTCCTATAATTCACCCCTCCACTTT,CASSQVTGSSYNSPLHF
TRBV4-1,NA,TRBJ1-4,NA,TGCGCCAGCAGCCAAGTTGCACAGCTACCCGAAAAACTGTTTTTT,CASSQVAQLPEKLFF
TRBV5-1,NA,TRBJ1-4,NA,TGCGCCAGCAGCCCGGAGGACGGGGTTGGGGAAAAACTGTTTTTT,CASSPEDGVGEKLFF
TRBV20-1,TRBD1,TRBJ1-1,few,TGCAGTGCTCGCCTGGACAGGGTGGCTGAAGCTTTCTTT,CSARLDRVAEAFF
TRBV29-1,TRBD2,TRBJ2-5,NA,TGCAGCGTCCTTGGACTAGAACAAGAGACCCAGTACTTC,CSVLGLEQETQYF
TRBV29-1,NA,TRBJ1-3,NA,TGCAGCGTTGAGGGCAGGGCCTCTGGAAACACCATATATTTT,CSVEGRASGNTIYF
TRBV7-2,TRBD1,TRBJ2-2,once,TGTGCCAGCAGCGTCGACAGGGGGCCCGGGGAGCTGTTTTTT,CASSVDRGPGELFF
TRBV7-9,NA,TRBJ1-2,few,TGTGCCAGCAGCCCCTGGCGTGAGGGCTTCTTCTATGGCTACACCTTC,CASSPWREGFFYGYTF
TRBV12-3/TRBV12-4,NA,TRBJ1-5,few,TGTGCCAGCAGTTTTCGGGGGAGCAATCAGCCCCAGCATTTT,CASSFRGSNQPQHF
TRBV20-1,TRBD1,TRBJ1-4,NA,TGCAGTGCTCGGGGGACAGGGGGAGAAGAAAAACTGTTTTTT,CSARGTGGEEKLFF
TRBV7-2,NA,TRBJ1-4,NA,TGTGCCAGCAGCTCTACAGGGCCGGCCGGCGAAAAACTGTTTTTT,CASSSTGPAGEKLFF
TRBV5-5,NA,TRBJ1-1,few,TGTGCCAGCAGCTTGGTGGAGGAGAACACTGAAGCTTTCTTT,CASSLVEENTEAFF
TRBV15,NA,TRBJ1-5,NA,TGTGCCACCAGCATCCCAGGGAATCAGCCCCAGCATTTT,CATSIPGNQPQHF
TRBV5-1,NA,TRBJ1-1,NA,TGCGCCAGCAGCTTGGATGAACCAGGTAACACTGAAGCTTTCTTT,CASSLDEPGNTEAFF
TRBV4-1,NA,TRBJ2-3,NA,TGCGCCAGCAACCACGGGGGGCCCGGAGATACGCAGTATTTT,CASNHGGPGDTQYF
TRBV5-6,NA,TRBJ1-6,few,TGTGCCAGCAGCTTGTGGTTCCCACCGGATTCACCCCTCCACTTT,CASSLWFPPDSPLHF
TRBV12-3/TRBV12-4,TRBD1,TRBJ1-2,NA,TGTGCCAGCAGCGGGGACAGGGGGGCAGCTAACTATGGCTACACCTTC,CASSGDRGAANYGYTF
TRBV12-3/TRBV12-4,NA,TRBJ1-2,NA,TGTGCCAGCAGCACCAGTGAGAACTATGGCTACACCTTC,CASSTSENYGYTF
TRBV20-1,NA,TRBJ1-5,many,TGCAGTGCCACCCCGACAGGAGAGAATCAGCCCCAGCATTTT,CSATPTGENQPQHF
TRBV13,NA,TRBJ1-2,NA,TGTGCCAGCAGCTTAGAGTCTCAGTTCGATGGCTACACCTTC,CASSLESQFDGYTF
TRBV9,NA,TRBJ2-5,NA,TGTGCCAGCAGCGTAGTTGGCAGGGAAACAGAGACCCAGTACTTC,CASSVVGRETETQYF
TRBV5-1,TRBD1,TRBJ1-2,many,TGCGCCAGCAACCCGACAGGGTTGGGCTACACCTTC,CASNPTGLGYTF
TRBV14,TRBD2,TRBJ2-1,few,TGTGCCAGCAGCCAACTTGGGGCGACTAGCGGGAGCCATGAGCAGTTCTTC,CASSQLGATSGSHEQFF
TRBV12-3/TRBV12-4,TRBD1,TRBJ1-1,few,TGTGCCAGCACCCTGGGACAGGGTGGCACTGAAGCTTTCTTT,CASTLGQGGTEAFF
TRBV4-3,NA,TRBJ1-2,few,TGCGCCAGCAGCCACGGACAGCTGAACTATGGCTACACCTTC,CASSHGQLNYGYTF
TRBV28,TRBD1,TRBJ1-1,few,TGTGCCAGCACTCGCTCTACAGGGGTTGGTACTGAAGCTTTCTTT,CASTRSTGVGTEAFF
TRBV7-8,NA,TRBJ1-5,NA,TGTGCCAGCAGCTTACCGGGGTTGGGGCAGCCCCAGCATTTT,CASSLPGLGQPQHF
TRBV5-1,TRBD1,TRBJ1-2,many,TGCGCCAGCAGCCCGGGATGGGACAGCCTCTATGGCTACACCTTC,CASSPGWDSLYGYTF
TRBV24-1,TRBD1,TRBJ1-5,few,TGTGCCTCGCAATCCGACAGGGGCAATCAGCCCCAGCATTTT,CASQSDRGNQPQHF
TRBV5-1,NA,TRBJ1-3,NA,TGCGCCAGCAGCCCGGCTGGGGAATCCTCTGGAAACACCATATATTTT,CASSPAGESSGNTIYF
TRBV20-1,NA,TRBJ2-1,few,TGCAGTGCTAGACTAAATCTCTACAATGAGCAGTTCTTC,CSARLNLYNEQFF
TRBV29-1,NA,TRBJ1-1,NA,TGCAGCGTTCGACTCGGGAGGAACACTGAAGCTTTCTTT,CSVRLGRNTEAFF
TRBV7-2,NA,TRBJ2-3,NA,TGTGCCAGCAGCTTAAGCGGGTACCCGGGAACGCAGTATTTT,CASSLSGYPGTQYF
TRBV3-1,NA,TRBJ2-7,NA,TGTGCCAGCAGCCACTTGGGCAGCTCCTACGAGCAGTACTTC,CASSHLGSSYEQYF
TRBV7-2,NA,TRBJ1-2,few,TGTGCCAGCAGCTTAGCCGGCAGCCTGGACTATGGCTACACCTTC,CASSLAGSLDYGYTF
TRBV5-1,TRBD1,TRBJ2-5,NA,TGCGCCAGCAGCGGGGGACAGGGGACCCTCCAAGAGACCCAGTACTTC,CASSGGQGTLQETQYF
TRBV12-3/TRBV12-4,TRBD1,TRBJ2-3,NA,TGTGCCAGCAGTCCGACAGGGGGGGCAGATACGCAGTATTTT,CASSPTGGADTQYF
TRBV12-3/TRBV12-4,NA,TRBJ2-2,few,TGTGCCAGCAAGGGGCAGAACACCGGGGAGCTGTTTTTT,CASKGQNTGELFF
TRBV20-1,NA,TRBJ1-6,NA,TGCAGTGCTAGGATGTCCCAGAACTCACCCCTCCACTTT,CSARMSQNSPLHF
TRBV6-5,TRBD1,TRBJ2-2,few,TGTGCCAGCACCGTACGGACAGGAGGGAACACCGGGGAGCTGTTTTTT,CASTVRTGGNTGELFF
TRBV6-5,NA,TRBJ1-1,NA,TGTGCCAGCAGTCCACGGCAGGTGTACACTGAAGCTTTCTTT,CASSPRQVYTEAFF
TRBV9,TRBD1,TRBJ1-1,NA,TGTGCCAGCAGCGGGGGAACAGGGGTCACTGAAGCTTTCTTT,CASSGGTGVTEAFF